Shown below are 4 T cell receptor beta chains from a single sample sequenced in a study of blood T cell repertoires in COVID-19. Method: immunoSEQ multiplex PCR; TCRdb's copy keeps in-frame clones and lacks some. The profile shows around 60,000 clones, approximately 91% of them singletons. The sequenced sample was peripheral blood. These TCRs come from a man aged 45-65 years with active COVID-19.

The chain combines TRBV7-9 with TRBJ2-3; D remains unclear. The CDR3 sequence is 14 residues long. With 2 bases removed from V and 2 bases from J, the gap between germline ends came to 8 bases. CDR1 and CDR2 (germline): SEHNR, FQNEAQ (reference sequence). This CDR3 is CASSLLVLTDTQYF. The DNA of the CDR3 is TGTGCCAGCAGCTTACTGGTACTCACAGATACGCAGTATTTT.

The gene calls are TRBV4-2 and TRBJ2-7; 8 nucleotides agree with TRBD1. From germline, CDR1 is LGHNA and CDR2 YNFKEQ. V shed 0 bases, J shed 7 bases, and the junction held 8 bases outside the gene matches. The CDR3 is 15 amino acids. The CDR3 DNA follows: TGTGCCAGCAGCCAAGAATCCCAGGGGGCTTGGGAGCAGTACTTC. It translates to CASSQESQGAWEQYF.

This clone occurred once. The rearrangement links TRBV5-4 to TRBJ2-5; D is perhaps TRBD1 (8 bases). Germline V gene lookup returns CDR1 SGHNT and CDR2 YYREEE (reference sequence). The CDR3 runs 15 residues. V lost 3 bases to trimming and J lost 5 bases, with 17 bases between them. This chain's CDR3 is CASSSGGTGRETQYF. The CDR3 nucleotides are TGTGCCAGCAGCTCCGGGGGGACAGGAAGGGAGACCCAGTACTTC. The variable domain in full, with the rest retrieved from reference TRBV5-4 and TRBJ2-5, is ETGVTQSPTHLIKTRGQQVTLRCSSQSGHNTVSWYQQALGQGPQFIFQYYREEENGRGNFPPRFSGLQFPNYSSELNVNALELDDSALYLCASSSGGTGRETQYFGPGTRLLVL.

The CDR3 region is CASSVSGTGREEQYF. In DNA form, the CDR3 reads TGTGCCAGCAGCGTCTCCGGGACAGGCCGGGAGGAGCAGTACTTC. The genes are TRBV7-2 and TRBJ2-7; 8 bases match TRBD1. There are 15 residues in the CDR3. V shed 5 bases and J 7 bases; nucleotides not matched to a gene: 13. The germline V gene has CDR1 SGHTA and CDR2 FQGNSA.